Listed below are T cell receptor beta chains from one sample, sequenced in a study of siplizumab effects on memory and regulatory T cells. The protocol was immunoSEQ multiplex PCR, while the TCRdb copy is restricted to in-frame clones and leaves out a portion. The repertoire has some 100,000 clones, approximately 91% of them found once; the top ten carry over 0.12%. Sequencing used CD4+ T cells sorted from blood. The receptors stem from a human donor in good health. The CDR3 runs from the conserved cysteine through the conserved F or W. D genes are given only for firm matches. Rows may omit the clone size; those that give it use once, few, many or a size class.

clone_size: -
j_call: TRBJ1-4
d_call: -
v_call: TRBV27
cdr3_aa: CASSGSPQGINEKLFF
cdr3_nt: TGTGCCAGCAGCGGAAGTCCTCAGGGAATTAATGAAAAACTGTTTTTT

clone_size: -
j_call: TRBJ2-1
d_call: -
v_call: TRBV28
cdr3_aa: CASSLGGRPPYEQFF
cdr3_nt: TGTGCCAGCAGTTTGGGGGGCCGGCCGCCCTATGAGCAGTTCTTC

clone_size: -
j_call: TRBJ2-5
d_call: TRBD2
v_call: TRBV10-2
cdr3_aa: CAIPRLAGTKETQYF
cdr3_nt: TGCGCCATCCCTAGACTAGCGGGAACAAAAGAGACCCAGTACTTC

clone_size: few
j_call: TRBJ1-3
d_call: -
v_call: TRBV11-2
cdr3_aa: CASSLLIWGRDSGNTIYF
cdr3_nt: TGTGCCAGCAGCTTACTGATCTGGGGCCGAGACTCTGGAAACACCATATATTTT

clone_size: -
j_call: TRBJ2-5
d_call: TRBD2
v_call: TRBV6-5
cdr3_aa: CASSRTSGQETQYF
cdr3_nt: TGTGCCAGCAGTCGGACTAGCGGACAAGAGACCCAGTACTTC

clone_size: -
j_call: TRBJ2-7
d_call: -
v_call: TRBV6-6
cdr3_aa: CASRNSGVSYEQYF
cdr3_nt: TGTGCCAGCAGAAACTCAGGGGTCTCCTACGAGCAGTACTTC

clone_size: -
j_call: TRBJ2-2
d_call: TRBD1
v_call: TRBV5-1
cdr3_aa: CASSLLAQGGTGELFF
cdr3_nt: TGCGCCAGCAGCTTGTTGGCACAGGGGGGCACCGGGGAGCTGTTTTTT

clone_size: -
j_call: TRBJ1-3
d_call: -
v_call: TRBV18
cdr3_aa: CASSPLGSDGGLSEGNTIYF
cdr3_nt: TGTGCCAGCTCACCACTTGGAAGTGATGGGGGCCTCTCAGAAGGAAACACCATATATTTT

clone_size: -
j_call: TRBJ2-3
d_call: -
v_call: TRBV11-3
cdr3_aa: CASSLTRGTYTDTQYF
cdr3_nt: TGTGCCAGCAGCTTAACGAGGGGGACCTACACAGATACGCAGTATTTT

clone_size: -
j_call: TRBJ1-1
d_call: -
v_call: TRBV4-3
cdr3_aa: CASSLAQNTEAFF
cdr3_nt: TGCGCCAGCAGCCTGGCCCAGAACACTGAAGCTTTCTTT

clone_size: -
j_call: TRBJ2-2
d_call: -
v_call: TRBV7-9
cdr3_aa: CASSLAPTTGELFF
cdr3_nt: TGTGCCAGCAGCTTAGCCCCGACCACCGGGGAGCTGTTTTTT

clone_size: -
j_call: TRBJ2-7
d_call: TRBD1
v_call: TRBV5-7
cdr3_aa: CASSLGYRGWGPAYEQYF
cdr3_nt: TGTGCCAGCAGCTTAGGGTACAGGGGATGGGGTCCGGCCTACGAGCAGTACTTC

clone_size: few
j_call: TRBJ2-2
d_call: -
v_call: TRBV21-1
cdr3_aa: CAGTNTGELFF
cdr3_nt: TGTGCCGGTACAAACACCGGGGAGCTGTTTTTT

clone_size: -
j_call: TRBJ2-1
d_call: TRBD2
v_call: TRBV11-2
cdr3_aa: CASSPFGGAAYNEQFF
cdr3_nt: TGTGCCAGCAGTCCCTTCGGGGGGGCGGCCTACAATGAGCAGTTCTTC

clone_size: -
j_call: TRBJ1-3
d_call: TRBD1
v_call: TRBV29-1
cdr3_aa: CSVGRTGDTIYF
cdr3_nt: TGCAGCGTTGGAAGGACAGGTGACACCATATATTTT

clone_size: few
j_call: TRBJ1-2
d_call: TRBD1
v_call: TRBV18
cdr3_aa: CASSAGQYGYTF
cdr3_nt: TGTGCCAGCTCAGCGGGACAGTATGGCTACACCTTC

clone_size: -
j_call: TRBJ2-5
d_call: TRBD1
v_call: TRBV7-7
cdr3_aa: CASSSGQGGETQYF
cdr3_nt: TGTGCCAGCAGCTCTGGACAGGGAGGAGAGACCCAGTACTTC

clone_size: -
j_call: TRBJ1-4
d_call: TRBD1
v_call: TRBV5-6
cdr3_aa: CASSGGTGGEKLFF
cdr3_nt: TGTGCCAGCAGCGGCGGGACAGGGGGCGAAAAACTGTTTTTT

clone_size: -
j_call: TRBJ1-2
d_call: -
v_call: TRBV6-6
cdr3_aa: CASSRSTGNYGYTF
cdr3_nt: TGTGCCAGCAGCCGTTCGACAGGAAACTATGGCTACACCTTC

clone_size: -
j_call: TRBJ2-3
d_call: TRBD1
v_call: TRBV5-4
cdr3_aa: CASSFGQGALPPDTQYF
cdr3_nt: TGTGCCAGCAGCTTTGGACAGGGGGCGCTTCCCCCAGATACGCAGTATTTT